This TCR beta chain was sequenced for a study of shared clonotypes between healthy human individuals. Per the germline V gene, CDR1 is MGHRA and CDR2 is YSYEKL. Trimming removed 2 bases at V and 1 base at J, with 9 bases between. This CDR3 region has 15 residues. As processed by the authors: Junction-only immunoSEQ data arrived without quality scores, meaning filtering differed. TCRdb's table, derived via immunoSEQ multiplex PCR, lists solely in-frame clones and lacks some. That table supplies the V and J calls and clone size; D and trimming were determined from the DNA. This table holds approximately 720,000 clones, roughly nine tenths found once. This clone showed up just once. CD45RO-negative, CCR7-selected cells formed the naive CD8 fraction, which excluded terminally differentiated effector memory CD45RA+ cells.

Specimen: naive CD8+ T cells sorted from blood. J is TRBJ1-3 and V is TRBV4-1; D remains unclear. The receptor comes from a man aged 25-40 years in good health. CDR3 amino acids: CASSQIRSSGNTIYF. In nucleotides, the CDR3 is TGCGCCAGCAGCCAAATCCGGAGTTCTGGAAACACCATATATTTT.